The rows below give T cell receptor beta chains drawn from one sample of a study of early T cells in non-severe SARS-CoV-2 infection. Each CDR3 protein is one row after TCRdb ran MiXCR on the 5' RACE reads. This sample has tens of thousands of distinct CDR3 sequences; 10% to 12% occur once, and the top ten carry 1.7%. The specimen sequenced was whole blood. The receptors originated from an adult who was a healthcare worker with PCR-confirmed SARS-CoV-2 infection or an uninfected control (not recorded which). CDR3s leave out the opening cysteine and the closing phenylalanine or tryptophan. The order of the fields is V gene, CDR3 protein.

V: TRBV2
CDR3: ASSHQGTDYGYT

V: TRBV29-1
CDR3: SGLTDRADTQY

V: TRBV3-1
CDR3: ASSQDLGTSGGLSYNEQF

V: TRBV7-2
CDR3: ASSPLGGGARNIQY

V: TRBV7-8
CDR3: ASSHPRSGGLAKNIQY

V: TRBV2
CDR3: ASKDEYEQY

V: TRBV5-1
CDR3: ASSIGTQSQETQY

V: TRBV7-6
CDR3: ASSISGGASDTQY

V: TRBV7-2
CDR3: ASSLAGAQGGGYT

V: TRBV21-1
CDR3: ASSKDRRGGPWEQY

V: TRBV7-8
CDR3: ASSLVRGAQDTQY

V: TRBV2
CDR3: ASSPGTFPYEQY

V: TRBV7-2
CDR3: ASSLSSGVSIDTQY

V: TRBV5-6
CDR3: ASSPRRISQETQY

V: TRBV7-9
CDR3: ASPPRHEQY

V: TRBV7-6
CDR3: ASSYGTGIETQY

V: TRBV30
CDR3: AFGPNTEAF

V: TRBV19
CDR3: ASSAPGGTEAF

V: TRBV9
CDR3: ASRERDGNEQF

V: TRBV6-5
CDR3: ASSYSPSAGPYT

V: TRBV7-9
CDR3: ASSLSYGPGYT

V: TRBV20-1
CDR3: SASKGNTIY

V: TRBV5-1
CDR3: ASSLAGQGRSPLH